What follows are 25 T cell receptor beta chains derived from one specimen sequenced in a study of PD-1 blockade in classical Hodgkin lymphoma. The repertoire was sequenced with immunoSEQ multiplex PCR; TCRdb's copy has only in-frame clones and lacks some. Of more than 35,000 clones listed, around 76% are singletons. Brentuximab vedotin exposure varied, and every patient relapsed after autologous stem cell transplantation. The sequences come from peripheral blood mononuclear cells (PBMCs), collected before the second cycle of nivolumab. The receptor set was obtained from a human donor with classical Hodgkin lymphoma.

The V and J genes are TRBV6-5 and TRBJ1-1; 9 bases match TRBD1. Looked up from germline, CDR1 is MNHEY and CDR2 is SVGAGI. There are 15 residues in the CDR3. V shed 2 bases and J 5 bases; nucleotides not matched to a gene: 6. CDR3 nucleotide sequence: TGTGCCAGCAGTTACCTAGGACAGGGGAGGACTGAAGCTTTCTTT. It is translated as CASSYLGQGRTEAFF.

This chain connects TRBV5-6 to TRBJ1-2; 11 bases are shared with TRBD1. The CDR3 has 16 amino acids. Germline CDR1 and CDR2: SGHDT and YYEEEE. V dropped 4 bases and J dropped 7; count of bases not matched to a gene: 12. The CDR3 reads CASSPGTGGSLGGYTF. CDR3 nucleotides: TGTGCCAGCAGCCCCGGGACAGGGGGTTCATTAGGTGGCTACACCTTC.

The J gene is TRBJ2-7, the V gene TRBV5-5, with a weak D call TRBD1 (6 bases). The V end lost 4 bases, the J end lost 3 bases, and 11 bases lay between the germline ends. Germline V gives CDR1 SGHKS, CDR2 YYEKEE (reference sequence). The CDR3 is 13 residues long. In DNA, the CDR3 is TGTGCCAGCAGCACGGTACAGGGCTACGAGCAGTACTTC. Protein product: CASSTVQGYEQYF.

This clone was detected only a few times. CDR3 nucleotide sequence: TGCGCCAGCAGCCAAGAAAGTGGACAGCCCCAGCATTTT. It translates to CASSQESGQPQHF. This sequence joins TRBV4-1 and TRBJ1-5; D gene unclear. Germline CDR1 is MGHRA and CDR2 is YSYEKL. V was shortened by 0 bases and J by 7 bases, with 7 bases between the two germline ends. The CDR3 spans 13 residues.

This rearrangement joins TRBV7-9 to TRBJ2-1, with 7 bases fitting TRBD1. The CDR3 totals 15 residues. The trim removed 4 bases at V and 1 base at J, leaving 4 bases unmatched. Germline CDR1 reads SEHNR; CDR2 reads FQNEAQ (reference sequence). For the CDR3, the DNA is TGTGCCAGCAGCTCTCCGGACAGGTCCTACAATGAGCAGTTCTTC. It yields the protein CASSSPDRSYNEQFF.

V is TRBV18 and J is TRBJ1-2; 7 bases are a match to TRBD1. Germline CDR1 reads KGHSH; CDR2 reads LQKENI. The CDR3 length is 15 residues. With V trimmed by 2 bases and J by 6 bases, 9 bases remained unmatched. The CDR3 here is CASSPYRGRLDGYTF. The CDR3 coding sequence is TGTGCCAGCTCACCATATAGGGGGCGCTTAGATGGCTACACCTTC.

The chain recombines TRBV7-5 with TRBJ1-2. TRBV7-5 is listed as a pseudogene. The CDR3 is 17 amino acids. The CDR3 sequence: CARSLVCRDAPNYGYTF. The CDR3 region has the DNA TGTGCCAGAAGCTTAGTGTGCAGGGACGCTCCTAACTATGGCTACACCTTC.

Only one count was recorded for this clone. The gene calls are TRBV7-6 and TRBJ2-1, with TRBD2 matching over 13 bases. The CDR3 is made up of 15 amino acids. Trimming cost V 5 bases and J 8 bases; bases outside gene matches: 6. Looked up from germline, CDR1 is SGHVS and CDR2 is FNYEAQ. The CDR3 protein is CASSELAGGRDEQFF. CDR3 bases: TGTGCCAGCAGCGAACTAGCGGGGGGGCGAGATGAGCAGTTCTTC.

The rearrangement links TRBV6-6 to TRBJ2-1; the D call may be TRBD1 or TRBD2 (5 bases each). The CDR3 totals 14 residues. The germline V gene encodes CDR1 MNHNY and CDR2 SVGAGI (reference sequence). The V end lost 7 bases, the J end lost 4 bases, and 14 bases lay between the germline ends. CDR3 nucleotide sequence: TGTGCCAGCAAGTTTGGGGGTGATTACAATGAGCAGTTCTTC. Translated: CASKFGGDYNEQFF.

This clone was seen ten or more times. The genes are TRBV11-2 and TRBJ1-5; the D is unclear. The CDR3 runs to 15 residues. Germline CDR1 and CDR2: SGHAT and FQNNGV. V was trimmed by 1 base and J by 3 bases, leaving 10 bases between them. DNA of the CDR3: TGTGCCAGCAGCTTAGTCCACGGGGACAATCAGCCCCAGCATTTT. This codes for CASSLVHGDNQPQHF.

In this sample, this clone turned up once. This rearrangement joins TRBV2 to TRBJ2-1, with D perhaps TRBD1 (6 bases). V lost 7 bases and J lost 9, with 10 bases in between. CDR1 and CDR2 from the germline V gene are SNHLY and FYNNEI. This CDR3 is 11 amino acids long. CDR3 loop: CASTEGGEQFF. The CDR3 region has the DNA TGTGCCAGCACCGAAGGGGGTGAGCAGTTCTTC.

The chain carries TRBV5-8 and TRBJ2-6, with 11 bases that match TRBD1. With 4 bases clipped from V and 4 bases from J, the junction kept 4 bases outside the gene matches. Per the germline V gene, CDR1 is SGHTS and CDR2 is YDEGEE. The CDR3 totals 16 residues. This CDR3 reads CASSRDRGEGANVLTF. Written as DNA, the CDR3 is TGTGCCAGCAGCCGGGACAGGGGGGAAGGGGCCAACGTCCTGACTTTC.

The chain carries TRBV9 and TRBJ1-2, with a weak D call TRBD1 (5 bases). Germline lookup yields CDR1 SGDLS and CDR2 YYNGEE. The CDR3 is 16 amino acids. Trimming shortened V by 3 bases and J by 1 base, and 16 bases separated the two germline ends. The CDR3 DNA sequence: TGTGCCAGCAGCGCTGGGGGAGCTGCGCTTAACTATGGCTACACCTTC. It encodes CASSAGGAALNYGYTF.

This chain connects TRBV7-2 to TRBJ1-2, with D unresolved. The CDR3 has 15 amino acids. Germline CDR1 reads SGHTA; CDR2 reads FQGNSA. Trimming removed 4 bases from V and 4 bases from J, with 16 bases in between. CDR3 amino acids: CASSSRAGESYGYTF. The CDR3, as DNA: TGTGCCAGCAGCTCCCGGGCTGGAGAAAGCTATGGCTACACCTTC. Full variable domain (rest looked up from reference TRBV7-2 and TRBJ1-2): GAGVSQSPSNKVTEKGKDVELRCDPISGHTALYWYRQSLGQGLEFLIYFQGNSAPDKSGLPSDRFSAERTGGSVSTLTIQRTQQEDSAVYLCASSSRAGESYGYTFGSGTRLTVV.

This chain connects TRBV18 to TRBJ2-3; D gene uncertain. Between the trimmed V and J ends, which lost 9 bases and 4 bases, there was a span of 14 bases. This CDR3 has 13 amino acids. The germline gives CDR1 KGHSH, CDR2 LQKENI. CDR3 protein: CASFEKRADTQYF. The CDR3, as DNA: TGTGCCAGTTTCGAGAAGAGAGCAGATACGCAGTATTTT.

The rearrangement joins TRBV7-2 to TRBJ2-1; D is undetermined. The ends were cut back, 2 bases at V and 5 bases at J, with 7 bases in the middle. Germline lookup yields CDR1 SGHTA and CDR2 FQGNSA. The CDR3 consists of 13 residues. CDR3 sequence (DNA): TGTGCCAGCAGCTTAAGGTGGGACAATGAGCAGTTCTTC. Translating gives CASSLRWDNEQFF.

This sequence joins TRBV19 and TRBJ1-2; no clear D. V dropped 5 bases and J dropped 2 bases, with 9 bases sitting between them. Germline V gene sequence: CDR1 LNHDA, CDR2 SQIVND (reference sequence). The CDR3 covers 13 residues. CDR3 DNA sequence: TGTGCCAGTAGTGGACGGCGGAACTATGGCTACACCTTC. Translating gives CASSGRRNYGYTF.

This clone showed up just a few times. The CDR3 sequence: CASSLANMRTGGDSSSPLHF. As DNA, the CDR3 is TGTGCCAGCAGTCTAGCGAATATGAGGACAGGGGGCGATTCAAGCTCACCCCTCCACTTT. The gene calls are TRBV27 and TRBJ1-6; 11 bases map to TRBD1. V trimming: 5 bases; J trimming: 10 bases; junction bases outside the gene matches: 22. Germline loops: CDR1 MNHEY, CDR2 SMNVEV (reference sequence). The CDR3 loop spans 20 amino acids.

The chain combines TRBV19 with TRBJ1-2; D perhaps matches TRBD1 (6 bases). Trimming pared 3 bases from V and 1 base from J, leaving 18 bases between. Germline V lookup: CDR1 LNHDA, CDR2 SQIVND (reference sequence). The length of the CDR3 is 17 residues. CDR3 in amino acids: CASSILTGSDFNYGYTF. The CDR3 nucleotides are TGTGCCAGTAGTATTTTGACAGGATCAGACTTTAACTATGGCTACACCTTC.

The gene calls are TRBV5-6 and TRBJ2-1; 9 positions match TRBD2. J gave up 5 bases and V 4 bases, and 7 bases lay outside the gene matches. The CDR3 is 15 residues long. Germline CDR1 SGHDT, CDR2 YYEEEE. The CDR3 sequence is CASSAAGGLHNEQFF. The CDR3 region has the DNA TGTGCCAGCAGCGCAGCGGGGGGCCTTCACAATGAGCAGTTCTTC.

The rearrangement uses TRBV19 and TRBJ1-3; D is uncertain. CDR3 length: 14 residues. The V gene's germline CDR1 is LNHDA and CDR2 SQIVND (reference sequence). V was cut by 0 bases and J by 4 bases, with 7 bases left in between. CDR3 sequence reads: CASSIDPEGNTIYF. The CDR3 bases are TGTGCCAGTAGTATAGACCCAGAAGGAAACACCATATATTTT.

This chain links TRBV15 with TRBJ1-4; D remains ambiguous. Per the germline V gene, CDR1 is LNHNV and CDR2 is YYDKDF (reference sequence). Trimming stripped 1 base from V and 5 bases from J, with 11 bases between. There are 15 residues in the CDR3. CDR3 sequence (DNA): TGTGCCACCAGCAGAGGTCACAGCCAAAATGAAAAACTGTTTTTT. It encodes CATSRGHSQNEKLFF. The full variable domain, with the rest looked up from reference TRBV15 and TRBJ1-4, is DAMVIQNPRYQVTQFGKPVTLSCSQTLNHNVMYWYQQKSSQAPKLLFHYYDKDFNNEADTPDNFQSRRPNTSFCFLDIRSPGLGDTAMYLCATSRGHSQNEKLFFGSGTQLSVL.

This chain joins TRBV4-1 and TRBJ2-3; 7 bases match TRBD1. The CDR3 length is 16 residues. Germline loops: CDR1 MGHRA, CDR2 YSYEKL. Unmatched junction bases numbered 8, after V lost 5 bases and J lost 0 bases. The CDR3 DNA follows: TGCGCCAGCAGCATAAGGGGGCCCCCTAGCACAGATACGCAGTATTTT. It is translated as CASSIRGPPSTDTQYF.

This chain joins TRBV5-4 and TRBJ1-2; D is ambiguous. From germline, CDR1 is SGHNT and CDR2 YYREEE (reference sequence). V lost 5 bases and J 3 bases, leaving 11 bases between the germline ends. The CDR3 is 13 residues long. The CDR3 DNA follows: TGTGCCAGCAGTCGCGACACAGACTATGGCTACACCTTC. Its protein is CASSRDTDYGYTF.

V gene TRBV7-7 combines with J gene TRBJ2-5; D is ambiguous. The V and J ends lost 2 bases and 2 bases respectively, with 9 bases between them. This CDR3 is built from 14 residues. CDR1 is SSHAT, CDR2 FNYEAQ, per germline (reference sequence). CDR3 sequence: CASSLSGRQETQYF. CDR3 sequence (DNA): TGTGCCAGCAGCTTATCCGGGCGGCAAGAGACCCAGTACTTC.